This T cell receptor (beta chain) was profiled in a study of shared clonotypes between healthy human individuals. Whole-study context: Every donor yielded three CD4 naive, three CD4 memory, two CD8 naive and one CD8 memory plate. Whole-study findings and limits: Investigators expected sequencing depth to affect clonotype sharing among donors. Generally, estimated richness proved larger in naive subsets than it did in memory subsets. With a handful of donors compared, 4.5% to 6.5% of naive CD4 clonotypes were shared.

V was trimmed by 3 bases and J by 2 bases, leaving 11 bases between them. The CDR3 has 14 residues. Per germline, CDR1 SEHNR and CDR2 FQNEAQ (reference sequence). Using immunoSEQ multiplex PCR, the repertoire was profiled, and TCRdb retains in-frame clones only, with some absent. The data hold 750,000 to 1,000,000 clones, with nearly 95% observed a single time. Selected positively for CCR7 and CD45RO-negative, naive CD8 cells excluded terminally differentiated effector memory CD45RA+ cells. As concerns this clone: Its antigen is as yet unknown.

The sample was naive CD8+ T cells sorted from blood. This chain joins TRBV7-9 and TRBJ2-7; D gene ambiguous. The clonotype comes from a young man in good health. The chain's CDR3 is CASSFIPLTYEQYF. CDR3 nucleotides: TGTGCCAGCAGCTTTATACCCCTTACCTACGAGCAGTACTTC.